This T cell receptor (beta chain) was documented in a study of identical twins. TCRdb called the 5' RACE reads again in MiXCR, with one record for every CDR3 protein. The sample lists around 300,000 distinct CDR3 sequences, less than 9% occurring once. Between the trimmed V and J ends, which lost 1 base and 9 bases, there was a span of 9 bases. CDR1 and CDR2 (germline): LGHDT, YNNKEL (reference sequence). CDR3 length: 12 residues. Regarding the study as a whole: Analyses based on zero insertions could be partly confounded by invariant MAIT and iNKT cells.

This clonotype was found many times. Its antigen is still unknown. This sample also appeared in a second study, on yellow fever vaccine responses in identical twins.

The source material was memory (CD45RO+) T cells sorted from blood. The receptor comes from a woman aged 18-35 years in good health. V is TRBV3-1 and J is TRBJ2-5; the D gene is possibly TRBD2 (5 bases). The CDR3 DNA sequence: TGTGCCAGCAGCCAAGCTTCGAGGGCCCAGTACTTC. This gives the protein CASSQASRAQYF.